These 26 T cell receptor beta chains came from one sample sequenced in a study of blood T cell repertoires in COVID-19. Here immunoSEQ multiplex PCR was the method, and the copy in TCRdb shows in-frame clones only, minus some. This sample has about 350,000 clones, with about 90% found just once. What was sequenced was PBMCs or T cells enriched from blood (not recorded which). Every receptor here comes from a woman younger than 45 who had been exposed to COVID-19.

The chain is built from TRBV7-3 and TRBJ2-7, with D possibly matching TRBD2 (5 bases). CDR1 and CDR2 (germline): SGHTA, FQGTGA. This CDR3 is built from 14 residues. V lost 5 bases to trimming and J lost 4 bases, with 15 bases between them. This chain's CDR3 is CASSPSRGPYEQYF. The DNA for the CDR3 is TGTGCCAGCAGCCCAAGTCGAGGGCCGTACGAGCAGTACTTC.

V usage is TRBV28 and J usage is TRBJ2-1; 9 bases are a match to TRBD2. The CDR3 has 16 residues. Unmatched junction bases numbered 6, after V lost 1 base and J lost 5 bases. Germline V lookup: CDR1 MDHEN, CDR2 SYDVKM. The CDR3, as DNA: TGTGCCAGCAGTTTATCCCGACTAGCGGTGAACAATGAGCAGTTCTTC. Encoded protein: CASSLSRLAVNNEQFF.

The CDR3 region is CASSPGTSPPYEQYF. In nucleotides, the CDR3 is TGTGCCAGCAGTCCGGGGACTAGTCCACCCTACGAGCAGTACTTC. V gene TRBV28 combines with J gene TRBJ2-7; 8 bases fit TRBD2. V lost 5 bases and J lost 2; bases outside the gene matches: 8. This CDR3 comprises 15 residues. Germline CDR1 MDHEN, CDR2 SYDVKM.

V is TRBV10-3 and J is TRBJ1-2; D possibly corresponds to TRBD1 (5 bases). The CDR3 runs 14 residues. CDR1 and CDR2 (germline): ENHRY, SYGVKD. Trimming removed 11 bases from V and 6 bases from J, with 22 bases in between. The CDR3 DNA reads as TGTGCCTCCACCGCGGAGGGGACTATCAATGGCTACACCTTC. This gives the protein CASTAEGTINGYTF.

The rearrangement joins TRBV28 to TRBJ2-7; 10 bases fit TRBD2. CDR3 length: 14 amino acids. Germline CDR1 is MDHEN and CDR2 is SYDVKM. Trimming removed 8 bases from V and 5 bases from J; junction bases left unmatched: 9. The CDR3 DNA reads TGTGCCAGCGAAGTAGCGGGAGGTTACAACGAGCAGTACTTC. Amino acid sequence: CASEVAGGYNEQYF.

The genes are TRBV9 and TRBJ2-1; 9 bases line up with TRBD2. There are 18 residues in the CDR3. J gave up 0 bases and V 1 base, and 8 bases lay outside the gene matches. Germline CDR1 and CDR2: SGDLS and YYNGEE. In DNA, the CDR3 is TGTGCCAGCAGCGTATTTCCTAGCGGGATACTCTCCTACAATGAGCAGTTCTTC. Its protein product is CASSVFPSGILSYNEQFF.

CDR3 sequence (DNA): TGTGCCAGCTCACCTCCGGGACTAGCGGATGTTCAGTACTTC. Amino acids: CASSPPGLADVQYF. The rearrangement uses TRBV18 and TRBJ2-4, with 11 positions matching TRBD2. Germline-derived CDR1 and CDR2 are KGHSH and LQKENI. The CDR3 sequence is 14 residues long. The J segment lost 11 bases and the V segment lost 3 bases, leaving 6 bases of the junction unmatched.

This clone was detected a few times. V is TRBV27 and J is TRBJ1-2; possible D gene TRBD1, 5 bases. V was trimmed by 0 bases and J by 7 bases, leaving 18 bases between them. Per the germline V gene, CDR1 is MNHEY and CDR2 is SMNVEV (reference sequence). The CDR3 is 16 residues long. The DNA of the CDR3 is TGTGCCAGCAGTTTATCTCCGGCGGGGACGGTCCGTGGCTACACCTTC. It specifies CASSLSPAGTVRGYTF.

The chain recombines TRBV18 with TRBJ2-3; 7 bases are a match to TRBD2. V lost 6 bases and J lost 5; bases outside the gene matches: 11. CDR3 length: 15 amino acids. The germline gives CDR1 KGHSH, CDR2 LQKENI. The CDR3 protein is CASSRDGGRLDTQYF. The CDR3 bases are TGTGCCAGCTCGCGGGACGGCGGGAGACTAGATACGCAGTATTTT.

The chain uses TRBV19 and TRBJ2-2; D ambiguous. The CDR3 runs to 14 residues. V lost 5 bases and J lost 2, with 9 bases in between. CDR1 LNHDA and CDR2 SQIVND come from the germline V gene (reference sequence). In DNA, the CDR3 is TGTGCCAGTAGTCCAGCGCCCAACACCGGGGAGCTGTTTTTT. Protein product: CASSPAPNTGELFF.

This clone was seen a few times. The chain links TRBV19 to TRBJ2-7; 11 bases align to TRBD2. Trimming at V came to 1 base and at J to 0 bases, leaving 5 bases not matched to a gene. The germline gives CDR1 LNHDA, CDR2 SQIVND (reference sequence). This CDR3 has 17 residues. Here the CDR3 DNA reads TGTGCCAGTAGTATAGTAACTAGCGGGAGTGCCTCCTACGAGCAGTACTTC. The encoded protein is CASSIVTSGSASYEQYF.

The rearrangement uses TRBV10-3 and TRBJ2-2; TRBD1 might be the D (5 bases). The germline CDR1 and CDR2 sequences are ENHRY and SYGVKD. This CDR3 is 15 amino acids long. The germline V and J ends were trimmed by 4 bases and 2 bases, with 11 bases remaining between them. The CDR3 sequence: CAISVNQGNTGELFF. CDR3 nucleotides: TGTGCCATCAGTGTTAACCAGGGCAACACCGGGGAGCTGTTTTTT.

This chain connects TRBV7-2 to TRBJ2-5, with 10 nucleotides matching TRBD1. The CDR3 has 15 amino acids. J lost 5 bases, V lost 5 bases, and 8 bases had no gene match. CDR1 and CDR2 from the germline V gene are SGHTA and FQGNSA. The CDR3 protein is CASSQDPGQGETQYF. The CDR3 region has the DNA TGTGCCAGCAGCCAGGATCCGGGACAGGGGGAGACCCAGTACTTC.

The CDR3 region is CASSPQREFNEKLFF. CDR3 bases: TGTGCCAGCTCACCTCAACGGGAATTTAATGAAAAACTGTTTTTT. The chain employs TRBV18 and TRBJ1-4; D gene uncertain. The CDR3 contains 15 residues. With 3 bases removed from V and 4 bases from J, the gap between germline ends came to 12 bases. Germline-derived CDR1 and CDR2 are KGHSH and LQKENI. Full variable domain (remainder filled in from reference TRBV18 and TRBJ1-4): NAGVMQNPRHLVRRRGQEARLRCSPMKGHSHVYWYRQLPEEGLKFMVYLQKENIIDESGMPKERFSAEFPKEGPSILRIQQVVRGDSAAYFCASSPQREFNEKLFFGSGTQLSVL.

The chain employs TRBV4-1 and TRBJ2-2, with 9 bases identical to TRBD1. The CDR3 is 18 amino acids. Germline CDR1 MGHRA, CDR2 YSYEKL. V was pared by 1 base and J by 3 bases, with 9 bases of the junction left unmatched. CDR3 protein: CASSQGTGDRGDTGELFF. CDR3 sequence (DNA): TGCGCCAGCAGCCAAGGGACAGGGGACCGGGGGGACACCGGGGAGCTGTTTTTT.

This clone came up a few times. The chain uses TRBV7-9 and TRBJ1-5, with 8 bases matching TRBD1. This CDR3 contains 18 residues. The germline CDR1 and CDR2 sequences are SEHNR and FQNEAQ (reference sequence). With V trimmed by 4 bases and J by 0 bases, 11 bases remained unmatched. CDR3 DNA sequence: TGTGCCAGCAGCTCCGGGACAGGCCTCGGGTATAGCAATCAGCCCCAGCATTTT. Its protein product is CASSSGTGLGYSNQPQHF.

CDR3 DNA sequence: TGTGCCACCAGCAGAGATTTAGGACTGGCCTACGAGCAGTACTTC. It encodes CATSRDLGLAYEQYF. The chain links TRBV15 to TRBJ2-7, with a possible D match to TRBD2 (5 bases). From germline, CDR1 is LNHNV and CDR2 YYDKDF (reference sequence). The CDR3 spans 15 residues. V dropped 0 bases and J dropped 2 bases, with 11 bases sitting between them.

The chain has TRBV19 and TRBJ2-3; weak D call: TRBD2 (6 bases). Trimming cost V 5 bases and J 2 bases, with 14 bases left between them. Germline V gives CDR1 LNHDA, CDR2 SQIVND (reference sequence). The CDR3 consists of 15 residues. The DNA for the CDR3 is TGTGCCAGTAGTCGCGATAGCGGCCTCACAGATACGCAGTATTTT. It is translated as CASSRDSGLTDTQYF.

The chain links TRBV10-2 to TRBJ2-1, with TRBD2 identical over 10 bases. CDR1 and CDR2 from the germline V gene are WSHSY and SAAADI. The V segment lost 3 bases and the J segment 8 bases; nucleotides outside the gene matches: 10. The CDR3 is 16 residues long. Written as DNA, the CDR3 is TGCGCCAGCAGTGAACGGCTAGCGGGAGATATAGATGAGCAGTTCTTC. This translates into CASSERLAGDIDEQFF.

This chain links TRBV19 with TRBJ1-5; maybe TRBD1 (5 bases). The CDR3 has 15 residues. The germline V gene has CDR1 LNHDA and CDR2 SQIVND (reference sequence). V lost 1 base to trimming and J lost 3 bases, with 10 bases between them. The chain's CDR3 is CASSIAGVNNQPQHF. CDR3 DNA sequence: TGTGCCAGTAGTATAGCGGGGGTTAACAATCAGCCCCAGCATTTT.

The V gene is TRBV7-8, the J gene TRBJ1-5; D possibly corresponds to TRBD1 (6 bases). The CDR3 loop spans 15 amino acids. CDR1 is SGHVS, CDR2 FQNEAQ, per germline. V was clipped by 2 bases and J by 4 bases, with 12 bases between them. This CDR3 is CASSLFLDSNQPQHF. The CDR3, as DNA: TGTGCCAGCAGCTTATTTTTGGACAGTAATCAGCCCCAGCATTTT. The complete variable domain, with remaining parts taken from reference TRBV7-8 and TRBJ1-5, reads GAGVSQSPRYKVAKRGQDVALRCDPISGHVSLFWYQQALGQGPEFLTYFQNEAQLDKSGLPSDRFFAERPEGSVSTLKIQRTQQEDSAVYLCASSLFLDSNQPQHFGDGTRLSIL.

A word on this clone: The same CDR3 is also encoded by other DNA sequences in this sample. The chain employs TRBV11-2 and TRBJ1-1; perhaps TRBD1 as D (5 bases). V was trimmed by 3 bases and J by 1 base, leaving 6 bases between them. In germline, CDR1 is SGHAT, CDR2 FQNNGV. CDR3 length equals 13 residues. The CDR3 DNA sequence: TGTGCCAGCAGCTTTACAGGGAACACTGAAGCTTTCTTT. Translating it yields CASSFTGNTEAFF.

This chain joins TRBV15 and TRBJ2-3; TRBD2 might be the D (7 bases). V lost 4 bases, J lost 0 bases, and 17 bases lay in between. The CDR3 spans 17 residues. Germline-derived CDR1 and CDR2 are LNHNV and YYDKDF (reference sequence). The CDR3 here is CATSIGGAAPSTDTQYF. CDR3 in DNA: TGTGCCACCAGCATAGGGGGGGCTGCACCTAGCACAGATACGCAGTATTTT.

The J gene is TRBJ2-7, the V gene TRBV19; TRBD2 matches 8 bases. CDR3 size: 14 residues. The J segment lost 6 bases and the V segment lost 5 bases, leaving 9 bases of the junction unmatched. Germline V gives CDR1 LNHDA, CDR2 SQIVND (reference sequence). The CDR3 coding sequence is TGTGCCAGTAGTGAGGAACTAGCGGCATTCGAGCAGTACTTC. Translation: CASSEELAAFEQYF.

This chain joins TRBV2 and TRBJ2-7; 8 bases agree with TRBD2. Germline CDR1 and CDR2: SNHLY and FYNNEI. Unmatched junction bases numbered 9, after V lost 6 bases and J lost 2 bases. CDR3 size: 15 residues. CDR3 sequence reads: CASRESGGPTYEQYF. For the CDR3, the DNA is TGTGCCAGCAGGGAAAGCGGGGGCCCCACCTACGAGCAGTACTTC.

The rearrangement links TRBV11-2 to TRBJ1-5; no clear D gene. V lost 1 base, J lost 3 bases, and 4 bases lay in between. Germline V gene sequence: CDR1 SGHAT, CDR2 FQNNGV. The CDR3 covers 13 residues. The CDR3 is CASSLAVNQPQHF. CDR3 DNA: TGTGCCAGCAGCTTAGCGGTCAATCAGCCCCAGCATTTT. The full variable domain, rest sourced from reference TRBV11-2 and TRBJ1-5, is EAGVAQSPRYKIIEKRQSVAFWCNPISGHATLYWYQQILGQGPKLLIQFQNNGVVDDSQLPKDRFSAERLKGVDSTLKIQPAKLEDSAVYLCASSLAVNQPQHFGDGTRLSIL.